This T cell receptor (beta chain) came from a study of blood T cell repertoires in COVID-19. How the authors handled the data: It was from reference gene primer amplification that nucleated cell counts were estimated. Assay used: immunoSEQ multiplex PCR; TCRdb lists only in-frame clones, some missing. The DNA was the basis for D and trimming; V, J and clone size are from that table. Here the sample spans 150,000 to 180,000 clones, roughly 84% being singletons. Patients in Seattle were enrolled during active infection, then followed longitudinally. The clonotype originates from a woman aged 55-69 years with COVID-19, enrolled during active disease. Material: peripheral blood.

CDR3 sequence reads: CASSLGPSNTGELFF. The CDR3 nucleotides are TGTGCCAGCAGCTTAGGGCCGTCGAACACCGGGGAGCTGTTTTTT. V usage is TRBV7-3 and J usage is TRBJ2-2; D unclear. Trimming took off 2 bases at V and 0 bases at J, with 7 bases between the two ends. Germline CDR1 and CDR2: SGHTA and FQGTGA. The CDR3 totals 15 residues.